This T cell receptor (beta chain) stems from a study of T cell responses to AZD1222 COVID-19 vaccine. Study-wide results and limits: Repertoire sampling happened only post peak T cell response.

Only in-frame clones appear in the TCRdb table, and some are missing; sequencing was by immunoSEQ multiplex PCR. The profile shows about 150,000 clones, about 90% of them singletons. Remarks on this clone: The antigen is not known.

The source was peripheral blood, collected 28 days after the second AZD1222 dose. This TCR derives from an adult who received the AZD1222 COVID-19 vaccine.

CDR3 DNA: TGTGCCAGCAGTTTATCGCGGACTAGCGGGGGGGCATTCACGTACAATGAGCAGTTCTTC. Translated, it gives CASSLSRTSGGAFTYNEQFF. The chain uses TRBV27 and TRBJ2-1; 15 bases map to TRBD2. The CDR3 is 20 residues long. V lost 0 bases, J lost 4 bases, and 10 bases stayed unmatched. Germline CDR1 and CDR2: MNHEY and SMNVEV (reference sequence).